This record concerns one TCR beta chain sequence. Germline CDR1 LNHDA, CDR2 SQIVND (reference sequence). The CDR3 runs 16 residues. V was pared by 6 bases and J by 2 bases, with 17 bases between. The sample originates from a study of blood T cell repertoires in COVID-19. Profiled with immunoSEQ multiplex PCR; TCRdb holds only in-frame clones, not every one. Among under 55,000 clones listed, 70% to 80% were seen once. The sample was peripheral blood. The genes are TRBV19 and TRBJ1-3; unclear D gene. The clonotype originates from a man between 65 and 85 years old with acute or convalescent COVID-19. CDR3 coding DNA: TGTGCCAGTAGCAGTCGTGGCAGATCGACTGGAAACACCATATATTTT. Its protein product is CASSSRGRSTGNTIYF.